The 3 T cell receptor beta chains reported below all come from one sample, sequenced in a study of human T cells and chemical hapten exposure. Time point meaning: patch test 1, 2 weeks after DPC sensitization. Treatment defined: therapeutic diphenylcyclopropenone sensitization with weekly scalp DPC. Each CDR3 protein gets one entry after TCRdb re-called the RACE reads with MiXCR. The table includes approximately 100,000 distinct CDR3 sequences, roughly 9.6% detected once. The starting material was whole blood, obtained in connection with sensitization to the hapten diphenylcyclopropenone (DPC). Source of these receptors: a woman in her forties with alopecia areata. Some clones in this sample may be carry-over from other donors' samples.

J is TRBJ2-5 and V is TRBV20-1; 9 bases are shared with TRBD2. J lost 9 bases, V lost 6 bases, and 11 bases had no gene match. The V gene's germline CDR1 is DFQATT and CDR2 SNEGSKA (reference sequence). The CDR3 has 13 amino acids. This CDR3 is CSAPRTSAAPQYF. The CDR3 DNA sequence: TGCAGTGCCCCTCGGACTAGCGCTGCGCCCCAGTACTTC.

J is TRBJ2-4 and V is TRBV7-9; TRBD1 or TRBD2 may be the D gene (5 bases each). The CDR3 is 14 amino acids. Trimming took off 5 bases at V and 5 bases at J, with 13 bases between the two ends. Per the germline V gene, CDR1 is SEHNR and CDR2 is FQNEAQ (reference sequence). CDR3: CASSRGTDQNIQYF. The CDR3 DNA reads TGTGCCAGCAGCCGAGGGACGGACCAAAACATTCAGTACTTC.

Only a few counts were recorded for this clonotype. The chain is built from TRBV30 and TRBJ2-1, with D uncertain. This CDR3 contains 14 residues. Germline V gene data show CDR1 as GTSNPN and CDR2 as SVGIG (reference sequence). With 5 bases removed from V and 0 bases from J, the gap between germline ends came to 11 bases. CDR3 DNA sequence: TGTGCCTGGGCGACTCCTAGCTCCTACAATGAGCAGTTCTTC. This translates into CAWATPSSYNEQFF.